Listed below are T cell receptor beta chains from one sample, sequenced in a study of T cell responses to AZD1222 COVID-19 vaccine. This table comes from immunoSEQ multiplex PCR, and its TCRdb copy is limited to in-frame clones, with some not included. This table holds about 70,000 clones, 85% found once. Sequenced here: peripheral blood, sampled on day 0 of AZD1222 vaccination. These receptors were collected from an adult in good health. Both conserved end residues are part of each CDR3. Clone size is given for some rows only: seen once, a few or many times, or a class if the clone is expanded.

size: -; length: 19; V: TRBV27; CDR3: CASRPLAGQGLGVNTEAFF
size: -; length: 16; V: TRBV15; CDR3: CATSRHAEGGDYGYTF
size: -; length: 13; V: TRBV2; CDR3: CASLGAGFSEQYF
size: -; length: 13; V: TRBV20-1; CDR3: CSASPLAGAEQYF
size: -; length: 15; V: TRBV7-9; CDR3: CASSLAGGDGLPQHF
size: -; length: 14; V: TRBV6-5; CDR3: CASSRGQGSQPQHF
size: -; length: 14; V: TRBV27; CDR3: CASRPLVNTGELFF
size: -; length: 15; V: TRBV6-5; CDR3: CASGVGARVSQPQHF
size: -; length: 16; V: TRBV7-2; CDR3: CASSSMDRGAGQPQHF
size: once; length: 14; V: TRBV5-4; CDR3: CASSSYRDGETQYF
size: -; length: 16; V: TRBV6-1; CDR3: CASSELMGRGNEKLFF
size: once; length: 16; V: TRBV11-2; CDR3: CASSSGEGRALNEQFF
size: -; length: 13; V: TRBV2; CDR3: CASSGGTALGYTF
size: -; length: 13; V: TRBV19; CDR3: CASHHLSNQPQHF
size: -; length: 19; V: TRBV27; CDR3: CASSPFTTGFQRGDTEAFF
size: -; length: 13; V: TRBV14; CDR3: CASSQELRQGQYF
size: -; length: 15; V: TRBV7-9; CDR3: CASRWGGQNTGELFF
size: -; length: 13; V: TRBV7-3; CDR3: CASSGGARDTQYF
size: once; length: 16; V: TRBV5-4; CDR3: CASSQTSGTFTDTQYF
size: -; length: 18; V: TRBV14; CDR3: CASSPLLAGGGTYNEQFF
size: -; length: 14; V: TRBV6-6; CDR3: CASSSLDSLNEQYF
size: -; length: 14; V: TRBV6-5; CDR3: CAHEGGPHGSPLHF
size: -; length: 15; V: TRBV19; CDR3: CASSISAGSKDGYTF
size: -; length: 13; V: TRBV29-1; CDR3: CSVSSDRAYEQYF
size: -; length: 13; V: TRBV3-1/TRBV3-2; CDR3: CASSQGRGQPQHF